The sequence of this T cell receptor beta chain was determined in a study of shared T cell receptors in the human thymus. The CDR3 runs to 14 residues. The V gene lost 5 bases and the J gene lost 8 bases, with 17 bases spanning the gap. Germline CDR1 and CDR2: SGHRS and YFSETQ. Clones were read by immunoSEQ multiplex PCR, and TCRdb kept only the in-frame ones, dropping some. This sample has hundreds of thousands of clones, with 85% to 95% found just once. The sequence came from a human donor. The sequenced sample consisted of thymocytes. This chain connects TRBV5-1 to TRBJ2-1, with a tentative D call TRBD1 (6 bases). CDR3 bases: TGCGCCAGCAGTTCCAATCGACAGGCCGATGAGCAGTTCTTC. Its translation: CASSSNRQADEQFF.